The 27 T cell receptor beta chains below come from one sample, sequenced in a study of T cell changes during pregnancy in multiple sclerosis. The assay was immunoSEQ multiplex PCR, and TCRdb's table has in-frame clones only and misses some. The sample contains 90,000 to 95,000 clones, roughly 90% of which appear only once. The source material was peripheral blood, sampled before pregnancy. The receptors here all came from a female donor with multiple sclerosis, enrolled in a pregnancy study.

The chain combines TRBV4-2 with TRBJ2-5, with 16 bases fitting TRBD2. J lost 6 bases, V lost 0 bases, and 7 bases had no gene match. Germline V gene lookup returns CDR1 LGHNA and CDR2 YNFKEQ. This CDR3 is 18 amino acids long. The CDR3 loop reads CASSQDGTSGGALKTQYF. The CDR3 region has the DNA TGTGCCAGCAGCCAAGATGGGACTAGCGGGGGGGCCTTGAAGACCCAGTACTTC.

The J gene is TRBJ2-3, the V gene TRBV5-1, with D possibly TRBD2 on 6 matching bases. There are 16 residues in the CDR3. The germline V gene encodes CDR1 SGHRS and CDR2 YFSETQ. The V gene lost 3 bases and the J gene lost 0 bases, with 14 bases spanning the gap. CDR3 nucleotide sequence: TGCGCCAGCAGCTCGCGACTAGTCGGGAGCACAGATACGCAGTATTTT. Translation: CASSSRLVGSTDTQYF.

V usage is TRBV5-1 and J usage is TRBJ2-3; 12 nucleotides match TRBD2. The junction had 2 bases not matched to a gene; V was cut back by 3 bases and J by 3 bases. This CDR3 region has 15 residues. The germline gives CDR1 SGHRS, CDR2 YFSETQ. The CDR3 region has the DNA TGCGCCAGCAGCTCTAGCGGGGGGGCGACAGATACGCAGTATTTT. Translating it yields CASSSSGGATDTQYF.

This clone was seen once. The rearrangement links TRBV14 to TRBJ2-3; D possibly corresponds to TRBD2 (5 bases). CDR3 length equals 15 residues. V dropped 1 base and J dropped 2 bases, with 10 bases sitting between them. CDR1 is SGHDN, CDR2 FVKESK, per germline. CDR3 sequence reads: CASSQGGWYTDTQYF. CDR3 in DNA: TGTGCCAGCAGCCAAGGAGGGTGGTACACAGATACGCAGTATTTT.

The rearrangement uses TRBV7-9 and TRBJ2-1; TRBD1 aligns across 8 bases. V gave up 1 base and J gave up 8 bases; unmatched junction bases: 7. Germline CDR1 SEHNR, CDR2 FQNEAQ (reference sequence). This CDR3 region has 15 residues. The CDR3 DNA reads TGTGCCAGCAGCTTAGGGCGGACAGGGTTCGATGAGCAGTTCTTC. Translated: CASSLGRTGFDEQFF.

Only one count was recorded for this clone. The V gene is TRBV5-1, the J gene TRBJ1-1; D unresolved. CDR3 length equals 15 residues. V gave up 0 bases and J gave up 4 bases, with 13 bases separating them. CDR1 is SGHRS and CDR2 is YFSETQ in the germline V gene. This chain's CDR3 is CASSLGHLEGTEAFF. DNA for the CDR3: TGCGCCAGCAGCTTGGGACACTTGGAAGGCACTGAAGCTTTCTTT.

This clone was seen only once. As DNA, the CDR3 is TGTGCCACCAGCACCGTCCTCTGGGGCATAGCGGGATTGAAAGACGAGCAGTACTTC. Protein product: CATSTVLWGIAGLKDEQYF. The chain has TRBV15 and TRBJ2-7; 8 bases line up with TRBD2. Looked up from germline, CDR1 is LNHNV and CDR2 is YYDKDF (reference sequence). This CDR3 is 19 amino acids long. The J segment lost 5 bases and the V segment lost 4 bases, leaving 22 bases of the junction unmatched. Looking up the rest from reference TRBV15 and TRBJ2-7 gives the full variable domain: DAMVIQNPRYQVTQFGKPVTLSCSQTLNHNVMYWYQQKSSQAPKLLFHYYDKDFNNEADTPDNFQSRRPNTSFCFLDIRSPGLGDTAMYLCATSTVLWGIAGLKDEQYFGPGTRLTVT.

The gene calls are TRBV9 and TRBJ2-5; D unclear. The CDR3 has 13 residues. Germline assignment: CDR1 SGDLS and CDR2 YYNGEE. The V end was cut by 0 bases, the J end by 5 bases, with 8 bases between. CDR3 loop: CASSVVESETQYF. The DNA for the CDR3 is TGTGCCAGCAGCGTAGTGGAGTCGGAGACCCAGTACTTC.

The genes are TRBV29-1 and TRBJ2-1; perhaps TRBD1 as D (6 bases). Trimming cost V 1 base and J 4 bases, with 14 bases left between them. CDR3 length: 15 amino acids. From germline, CDR1 is SQVTM and CDR2 ANQGSEA. The CDR3 is CSVEVLSTGYNEQFF. In DNA form, the CDR3 reads TGCAGCGTTGAAGTACTTTCTACAGGGTACAATGAGCAGTTCTTC.

The chain couples TRBV5-1 to TRBJ1-5; the D gene is possibly TRBD1 (5 bases). CDR1 is SGHRS and CDR2 is YFSETQ in the germline V gene. The CDR3 is 15 residues long. Trimming left V 0 bases short and J 6 bases short, with 13 bases between. CDR3 sequence reads: CASSLEGSRGQPQHF. The CDR3 coding sequence is TGCGCCAGCAGCTTGGAGGGGTCAAGGGGTCAGCCCCAGCATTTT.

The V gene is TRBV2, the J gene TRBJ1-5, with 7 bases fitting TRBD1. The germline gives CDR1 SNHLY, CDR2 FYNNEI. The CDR3 has 13 residues. V shed 6 bases, J shed 6 bases, and the junction held 5 bases outside the gene matches. CDR3 coding DNA: TGTGCCAGCAGCGACAGGGTCGTTCAGCCCCAGCATTTT. Protein product: CASSDRVVQPQHF.

The V and J genes are TRBV9 and TRBJ1-4; D is perhaps TRBD1 (5 bases). Trimming removed 0 bases at V and 0 bases at J, with 18 bases between. Germline assignment: CDR1 SGDLS and CDR2 YYNGEE. The CDR3 totals 19 residues. CDR3 region: CASSVAIEDTSPTNEKLFF. The CDR3, as DNA: TGTGCCAGCAGCGTAGCGATAGAGGACACGTCTCCAACTAATGAAAAACTGTTTTTT.

The chain employs TRBV7-9 and TRBJ2-4, with a weak D call TRBD1 (5 bases). Between the trimmed V and J ends, which lost 5 bases and 10 bases, there was a span of 9 bases. CDR1 is SEHNR and CDR2 is FQNEAQ in the germline V gene (reference sequence). The CDR3 sequence is 11 residues long. The CDR3 here is CASSVQVIQYF. The CDR3 DNA follows: TGTGCCAGCAGCGTACAGGTGATTCAGTACTTC. Full variable domain (remainder filled in from reference TRBV7-9 and TRBJ2-4): DTGVSQNPRHKITKRGQNVTFRCDPISEHNRLYWYRQTLGQGPEFLTYFQNEAQLEKSRLLSDRFSAERPKGSFSTLEIQRTEQGDSAMYLCASSVQVIQYFGAGTRLSVL.

The chain is built from TRBV2 and TRBJ1-5; 8 bases are a match to TRBD1. The germline V gene encodes CDR1 SNHLY and CDR2 FYNNEI. The J segment lost 4 bases and the V segment lost 6 bases, leaving 2 bases of the junction unmatched. The CDR3 is 13 amino acids. In DNA form, the CDR3 reads TGTGCCAGCAGCGGGACAGGAAATCAGCCCCAGCATTTT. Translating it yields CASSGTGNQPQHF.

The V call is TRBV2, the J call TRBJ2-1, with 16 bases aligning to TRBD2. V was clipped by 5 bases and J by 8 bases; unmatched bases: 3. Germline CDR1 and CDR2: SNHLY and FYNNEI. The CDR3 spans 15 residues. The CDR3 coding sequence is TGTGCCAGCAGTTTGGGGACTAGCGGGGGGGATGAGCAGTTCTTC. It specifies CASSLGTSGGDEQFF.

The chain employs TRBV6-8 and TRBJ2-1, with 7 bases identical to TRBD2. The trim removed 8 bases at V and 15 bases at J, leaving 19 bases unmatched. CDR3 size: 14 residues. Germline loops: CDR1 MNHGY, CDR2 SAAAGT. The CDR3 DNA reads TGTGCCAGCTACCCACTCTCTAGCGGAAGAAGGAGGTTCTTC. It specifies CASYPLSSGRRRFF.

The J gene is TRBJ2-5, the V gene TRBV18, with 9 bases that match TRBD2. The V gene end was trimmed by 5 bases and the J gene end by 5 bases; junction bases not matched to a gene: 3. This CDR3 has 13 residues. Germline V gene lookup returns CDR1 KGHSH and CDR2 LQKENI. The chain's CDR3 is CASSSGLAETQYF. CDR3 nucleotides: TGTGCCAGCTCATCGGGACTAGCTGAGACCCAGTACTTC.

CDR3 protein: CASSPPDYDTQYF. DNA of the CDR3: TGCGCCAGCAGCCCCCCGGACTACGATACGCAGTATTTT. This sequence joins TRBV4-1 and TRBJ2-3; D is perhaps TRBD2 (6 bases). Germline-derived CDR1 and CDR2 are MGHRA and YSYEKL. The CDR3 covers 13 residues. Trimming stripped 4 bases from V and 6 bases from J, with 11 bases between.

This chain connects TRBV4-3 to TRBJ2-1; TRBD1 might be the D (6 bases). This CDR3 comprises 14 residues. Germline lookup yields CDR1 LGHNA and CDR2 YSLEER. Trimming shortened V by 6 bases and J by 5 bases, and 14 bases separated the two germline ends. The CDR3 is CASSPDRFHNEQFF. CDR3 nucleotides: TGCGCCAGCAGTCCCGACAGGTTTCACAATGAGCAGTTCTTC.

This chain connects TRBV4-2 to TRBJ1-4; D is possibly TRBD1 (5 bases). Germline CDR1 reads LGHNA; CDR2 reads YNFKEQ. The CDR3 has 17 residues. The V and J ends lost 4 bases and 5 bases respectively, with 20 bases between them. CDR3 coding DNA: TGTGCCAGCAGCCCTGGGGAGGGTGGGACCACGAATGAAAAACTGTTTTTT. Amino acids: CASSPGEGGTTNEKLFF.

This clone was seen a handful of times. This chain uses TRBV4-1 with TRBJ2-7; TRBD2 aligns across 10 bases. CDR3 length: 15 amino acids. V lost 3 bases to trimming and J lost 6 bases; unmatched junction nucleotides: 8. CDR1 is MGHRA and CDR2 is YSYEKL in the germline V gene. In DNA, the CDR3 is TGCGCCAGCAGCCAGGGGCCTAGCGGGAGTGGCGAGCAGTACTTC. Its protein is CASSQGPSGSGEQYF.

This sequence joins TRBV7-9 and TRBJ1-4, with D possibly being TRBD1 (5 bases). V lost 4 bases to trimming and J lost 8 bases, with 20 bases between them. CDR3 length: 16 amino acids. CDR1 and CDR2 (germline): SEHNR, FQNEAQ (reference sequence). This CDR3 reads CASSSPLARGGEKLFF. Here the CDR3 DNA reads TGTGCCAGCAGCTCCCCTTTAGCCCGGGGGGGGGAAAAACTGTTTTTT.

V gene TRBV19 combines with J gene TRBJ2-7, with D possibly TRBD2 on 5 matching bases. V was trimmed by 3 bases and J by 2 bases, leaving 8 bases between them. CDR1 and CDR2 (germline): LNHDA, SQIVND (reference sequence). This CDR3 is built from 13 residues. CDR3 nucleotides: TGTGCCAGTAGTATCGGGGAAACCTACGAGCAGTACTTC. This gives the protein CASSIGETYEQYF.

This clone was counted once. V and J are TRBV6-5 and TRBJ2-7; the match to TRBD1 covers 9 bases. CDR1 is MNHEY, CDR2 SVGAGI, per germline. CDR3 length: 15 amino acids. Trimming at V came to 6 bases and at J to 0 bases, leaving 6 bases not matched to a gene. The CDR3 loop reads CASRDTGGVSYEQYF. CDR3 DNA: TGTGCCAGCAGGGACACAGGGGGCGTCTCCTACGAGCAGTACTTC.

This clone has a handful of counts. The rearrangement links TRBV19 to TRBJ2-1, with 15 bases that match TRBD2. The CDR3 loop spans 15 amino acids. Trimming at V came to 6 bases and at J to 7 bases, leaving 4 bases not matched to a gene. Germline assignment: CDR1 LNHDA and CDR2 SQIVND (reference sequence). CDR3: CASRIGLAGGNEQFF. As DNA, the CDR3 is TGTGCCAGTAGAATCGGACTAGCGGGGGGGAATGAGCAGTTCTTC.

The chain is built from TRBV7-3 and TRBJ1-6, with 8 bases that match TRBD1. The germline gives CDR1 SGHTA, CDR2 FQGTGA. Trimming removed 5 bases from V and 6 bases from J; junction bases left unmatched: 6. CDR3 size: 15 residues. This CDR3 reads CASSGGQGSNSPLHF. The DNA for the CDR3 is TGTGCCAGCAGCGGAGGACAGGGTAGTAATTCACCCCTCCACTTT.

The rearrangement uses TRBV5-1 and TRBJ1-3; TRBD1 agrees at 7 bases. The CDR3 consists of 16 residues. Germline CDR1 and CDR2: SGHRS and YFSETQ. V gave up 3 bases and J gave up 4 bases; unmatched junction bases: 10. For the CDR3, the DNA is TGCGCCAGCAGCTCACAAACGACAGGGAAGGGAAACACCATATATTTT. Translation gives CASSSQTTGKGNTIYF.